This T cell receptor beta chain appears in the sequencing data of a study of blood T cell repertoires in COVID-19. Across the study: Collection of acute and convalescent COVID-19 samples took place in the United States, Italy and Spain. The cDNA or gDNA used as material had been derived from T cells, B-cell-depleted T cells, or PBMCs.

Looked up from germline, CDR1 is SEHNR and CDR2 is FQNEAQ (reference sequence). The CDR3 is 13 residues long. Trimming shortened V by 5 bases and J by 2 bases, and 8 bases separated the two germline ends. As processed by the authors: Counts of nucleated cells, estimated from reference gene primer amplification, were obtained. Measured with immunoSEQ multiplex PCR; TCRdb has only the in-frame clones, and not every one. D and trimming come from the DNA, and the V and J calls and clone size come from that table. The top ten clones hold approximately 10% of a sample with roughly 150,000 clones, around 87% of them seen once. The Seattle patients joined while their infection was active and were tracked longitudinally afterward.

The sequenced material came from peripheral blood. This sequence originates from a woman in her 70s with COVID-19, enrolled during active disease. This chain connects TRBV7-9 to TRBJ2-3; no clear D. The CDR3, as DNA: TGTGCCAGCAGCCTGGCGGTCACAGATACGCAGTATTTT. Protein product: CASSLAVTDTQYF.